The 29 T cell receptor beta chains below were found in one sample sequenced in a study of blood T cell repertoires in COVID-19. Produced via immunoSEQ multiplex PCR; TCRdb's table is partial and in-frame only. Counted here are more than 50,000 clones, around 80% occurring once; the ten biggest clones make up around 9.7%. Sequences were obtained from peripheral blood. These TCRs come from a human donor in a cohort sampled during active COVID-19.

V is TRBV2 and J is TRBJ1-4; D unresolved. CDR1 SNHLY and CDR2 FYNNEI come from the germline V gene. The ends were cut back, 4 bases at V and 8 bases at J, with 5 bases in the middle. The CDR3 has 11 amino acids. CDR3 DNA sequence: TGTGCCAGCAGTGGAACAGAAAAACTGTTTTTT. Encoded protein: CASSGTEKLFF.

The J gene is TRBJ2-7, the V gene TRBV9; D is ambiguous. Germline values: CDR1 SGDLS, CDR2 YYNGEE. The V and J ends lost 2 bases and 0 bases respectively, with 9 bases between them. The CDR3 contains 14 residues. The CDR3 here is CASSVRHTSYEQYF. In DNA form, the CDR3 reads TGTGCCAGCAGCGTTCGACATACCTCCTACGAGCAGTACTTC.

The rearrangement links TRBV5-1 to TRBJ2-3; TRBD2 matches 10 bases. Germline V gene lookup returns CDR1 SGHRS and CDR2 YFSETQ. The CDR3 is made up of 14 amino acids. Unmatched junction bases numbered 3, after V lost 4 bases and J lost 4 bases. For the CDR3, the DNA is TGCGCCAGCAGCATGGGACTAGCGTCAGATACGCAGTATTTT. It is translated as CASSMGLASDTQYF.

J is TRBJ2-7 and V is TRBV7-2, with 8 positions matching TRBD2. This CDR3 spans 19 amino acids. In germline, CDR1 is SGHTA, CDR2 FQGNSA. V lost 5 bases and J lost 0; bases outside the gene matches: 18. The CDR3 spells CASSPMSSGASYFSYEQYF. The CDR3, as DNA: TGTGCCAGCAGCCCCATGAGTAGCGGGGCCTCCTATTTCTCCTACGAGCAGTACTTC.

The chain couples TRBV18 to TRBJ2-7, with 10 bases matching TRBD1. Losses at the gene ends were 4 bases for V and 5 bases for J; bases not matched to a gene: 11. There are 16 residues in the CDR3. Germline V CDR1 and CDR2: KGHSH, LQKENI. CDR3 DNA: TGTGCCAGCTCACTGGATCCGGGACAGGGGCTCCACGAGCAGTACTTC. This codes for CASSLDPGQGLHEQYF.

A few counts support this clone. V and J are TRBV10-3 and TRBJ2-7, with TRBD2 matching over 14 bases. The CDR3 runs to 14 residues. V dropped 5 bases and J dropped 5; count of bases not matched to a gene: 2. CDR1 and CDR2 (germline): ENHRY, SYGVKD. The CDR3: CAISLGLAGDEQYF. CDR3 bases: TGTGCCATCAGTCTGGGACTAGCGGGAGACGAGCAGTACTTC.

V and J are TRBV6-1 and TRBJ1-6; TRBD1 might be the D (6 bases). V lost 1 base to trimming and J lost 9 bases, with 13 bases between them. There are 15 residues in the CDR3. Germline CDR1 is MNHNS and CDR2 is SASEGT. This CDR3 is CASSEGQGFSSPLHF. For the CDR3, the DNA is TGTGCCAGCAGTGAAGGGCAGGGGTTCTCTTCACCCCTCCACTTT.

This clone was recorded a few times. The chain employs TRBV19 and TRBJ2-7; possible D gene TRBD1, 5 bases. The CDR3 has 13 residues. The V end lost 5 bases, the J end lost 6 bases, and 14 bases lay between the germline ends. Germline CDR1 is LNHDA and CDR2 is SQIVND (reference sequence). DNA for the CDR3: TGTGCCAGTAGTGACAGCAGGCGGTCCGAGCAGTACTTC. Protein product: CASSDSRRSEQYF.

This clone appeared many times. This rearrangement joins TRBV6-2 or TRBV6-3 to TRBJ2-5; the D is unclear. From germline, CDR1 is MNHEY and CDR2 SVGEGT. CDR3 size: 12 residues. Trimming cost V 2 bases and J 5 bases, with 6 bases left between them. As DNA, the CDR3 is TGTGCCAGCAGTTACGCAGTGGAGACCCAGTACTTC. Protein sequence: CASSYAVETQYF.

The chain recombines TRBV27 with TRBJ1-2, with D perhaps TRBD1 (5 bases). The germline V and J ends were trimmed by 5 bases and 4 bases, with 17 bases remaining between them. CDR1 and CDR2 (germline): MNHEY, SMNVEV (reference sequence). The CDR3 extends over 15 amino acids. The CDR3 nucleotides read TGTGCCAGCAGTCCCGGGACGGGGGGAACCTATGGCTACACCTTC. It translates to CASSPGTGGTYGYTF.

In its sample, this clone was seen a few times. The rearrangement uses TRBV7-9 and TRBJ2-2; D is perhaps TRBD2 (5 bases). The CDR3 has 13 amino acids. V lost 10 bases and J 0 bases, leaving 9 bases between the germline ends. Germline CDR1 and CDR2: SEHNR and FQNEAQ (reference sequence). CDR3 nucleotide sequence: TGTGCCACCTCGGAGGCGAACACCGGGGAGCTGTTTTTT. Protein product: CATSEANTGELFF.

The V and J genes are TRBV29-1 and TRBJ2-2, with TRBD1 matching 10 bases. Looked up from germline, CDR1 is SQVTM and CDR2 is ANQGSEA. V was pared by 2 bases and J by 1 base, with 4 bases of the junction left unmatched. The CDR3 loop spans 16 amino acids. The CDR3 coding sequence is TGCAGCGTTGAATTGGGACAGGGGCAGAACACCGGGGAGCTGTTTTTT. Translation: CSVELGQGQNTGELFF.

The rearrangement uses TRBV6-4 and TRBJ2-1; no reliable D call. The CDR3 runs to 16 residues. Between the trimmed V and J ends, which lost 2 bases and 3 bases, there was a span of 14 bases. From germline, CDR1 is MRHNA and CDR2 SNTAGT. The DNA for the CDR3 is TGTGCCAGCAGTGACCCGCTCCCGGTTCACTACAATGAGCAGTTCTTC. Translated: CASSDPLPVHYNEQFF.

In this sample, this clone turned up a few times. The chain employs TRBV6-6 and TRBJ2-7; 7 bases are shared with TRBD1. The CDR3 is 12 amino acids. V was pared by 5 bases and J by 6 bases, with 4 bases of the junction left unmatched. Looked up from germline, CDR1 is MNHNY and CDR2 is SVGAGI (reference sequence). CDR3 bases: TGTGCCAGCAGTACCACAGGGGTCGAGCAGTACTTC. Amino acid sequence: CASSTTGVEQYF.

In its sample, this clone was seen a few times. The chain recombines TRBV5-6 with TRBJ2-7; 7 nucleotides match TRBD1. J was trimmed by 6 bases and V by 0 bases; bases with no gene match: 9. The CDR3 extends over 15 amino acids. Germline assignment: CDR1 SGHDT and CDR2 YYEEEE. CDR3 region: CASSLGAGGIVEQYF. DNA for the CDR3: TGTGCCAGCAGCTTGGGGGCAGGGGGAATCGTCGAGCAGTACTTC.

The chain combines TRBV6-5 with TRBJ1-6, with a tentative D call TRBD1 (5 bases). CDR3 length equals 13 residues. Trimming pared 10 bases from V and 4 bases from J, leaving 11 bases between. Looked up from germline, CDR1 is MNHEY and CDR2 is SVGAGI. CDR3 nucleotides: TGTGCCATCCCGGCAGGGTATAATTCACCCCTCCACTTT. Protein: CAIPAGYNSPLHF.

V gene TRBV27 combines with J gene TRBJ1-2, with TRBD1 matching 7 bases. The CDR3 sequence is 15 residues long. From germline, CDR1 is MNHEY and CDR2 SMNVEV (reference sequence). Germline trimming cut 7 bases from V and 5 bases from J; bases unmatched to any gene: 13. In DNA, the CDR3 is TGTGCCAGCACCCACCGAGGGGGCGAAAGTTATGGCTACACCTTC. Translated, it gives CASTHRGGESYGYTF.

This chain links TRBV7-9 with TRBJ2-7; 9 bases are shared with TRBD2. The CDR3 sequence is 17 residues long. Per germline, CDR1 SEHNR and CDR2 FQNEAQ (reference sequence). Trimming removed 5 bases from V and 0 bases from J; junction bases left unmatched: 11. Here the CDR3 reads CASSPGEREAFSYEQYF. DNA for the CDR3: TGTGCCAGCAGCCCCGGGGAGCGGGAGGCCTTCTCCTACGAGCAGTACTTC.

The chain has TRBV29-1 and TRBJ1-2, with 8 bases matching TRBD1. Trimming cost V 6 bases and J 5 bases; bases outside gene matches: 5. CDR1 and CDR2 (germline): SQVTM, ANQGSEA. There are 12 residues in the CDR3. The CDR3 DNA reads TGCAGCGTAACGACAGGGGAGTATGGCTACACCTTC. Residues: CSVTTGEYGYTF.

J is TRBJ2-3 and V is TRBV19; D perhaps matches TRBD1 (6 bases). CDR1 and CDR2 (germline): LNHDA, SQIVND (reference sequence). Trimming removed 4 bases from V and 3 bases from J, with 11 bases in between. The CDR3 has 14 residues. CDR3 sequence (DNA): TGTGCCAGTAGTACCCAAGGGGGAACAGATACGCAGTATTTT. It specifies CASSTQGGTDTQYF.

The genes are TRBV19 and TRBJ1-1; D remains ambiguous. Germline CDR1 is LNHDA and CDR2 is SQIVND (reference sequence). Trimming pared 0 bases from V and 10 bases from J, leaving 6 bases between. CDR3 length: 11 amino acids. CDR3 sequence reads: CASSIDRRAFF. The CDR3 DNA reads TGTGCCAGTAGTATAGATCGTCGAGCTTTCTTT.

The rearrangement uses TRBV24-1 and TRBJ1-1; 12 bases agree with TRBD1. Germline CDR1 reads KGHDR; CDR2 reads SFDVKD. With 6 bases clipped from V and 8 bases from J, the junction kept 18 bases outside the gene matches. The CDR3 is made up of 18 amino acids. CDR3 amino acids: CATSPTPGTGGASQEAFF. The CDR3 bases are TGTGCCACCAGTCCCACCCCCGGGACAGGGGGCGCGAGCCAAGAAGCTTTCTTT.

V usage is TRBV27 and J usage is TRBJ2-1; D might be TRBD2 (6 bases). Germline values: CDR1 MNHEY, CDR2 SMNVEV (reference sequence). The CDR3 sequence is 16 residues long. V was shortened by 5 bases and J by 9 bases, with 23 bases between the two germline ends. CDR3 amino acids: CASSPRDSLGLTEQFF. As DNA, the CDR3 is TGTGCCAGCAGTCCTAGGGACTCACTAGGTCTCACTGAGCAGTTCTTC.

The genes are TRBV28 and TRBJ2-3; 14 nucleotides line up with TRBD2. Germline lookup yields CDR1 MDHEN and CDR2 SYDVKM. With V trimmed by 6 bases and J by 3 bases, 5 bases remained unmatched. The CDR3 covers 16 residues. CDR3 sequence: CASRGGTSGGTDTQYF. CDR3 bases: TGTGCCAGCAGGGGCGGGACTAGCGGGGGAACAGATACGCAGTATTTT.

The CDR3 region is CASSYGSSTDTQYF. CDR3 nucleotide sequence: TGTGCCAGCAGTTACGGCTCAAGCACAGATACGCAGTATTTT. The V call is TRBV6-5, the J call TRBJ2-3; unclear D gene. Trimming cost V 2 bases and J 0 bases, with 6 bases left between them. This CDR3 region has 14 residues. From germline, CDR1 is MNHEY and CDR2 SVGAGI.

The chain links TRBV4-3 to TRBJ2-2, with TRBD2 matching 10 bases. The CDR3 contains 17 residues. Unmatched junction bases numbered 3, after V lost 2 bases and J lost 0 bases. Germline lookup yields CDR1 LGHNA and CDR2 YSLEER. The CDR3 loop reads CASSQQTSGSNTGELFF. The DNA of the CDR3 is TGCGCCAGCAGCCAACAGACTAGCGGGTCGAACACCGGGGAGCTGTTTTTT.

This chain uses TRBV5-4 with TRBJ2-1; D is perhaps TRBD2 (6 bases). V dropped 0 bases and J dropped 4 bases, with 14 bases sitting between them. Germline V lookup: CDR1 SGHNT, CDR2 YYREEE (reference sequence). CDR3 length equals 16 residues. DNA of the CDR3: TGTGCCAGCAGCTTGGCCGGAACGGGAGCGTACAATGAGCAGTTCTTC. This gives the protein CASSLAGTGAYNEQFF.

The chain employs TRBV9 and TRBJ2-7; 10 nucleotides agree with TRBD2. Germline CDR1 is SGDLS and CDR2 is YYNGEE. V shed 0 bases, J shed 7 bases, and the junction held 10 bases outside the gene matches. The CDR3 extends over 16 amino acids. For the CDR3, the DNA is TGTGCCAGCAGCGTAGGGCCTCCTAGCGGGAGTGCTGAGCAGTACTTC. The encoded protein is CASSVGPPSGSAEQYF.

The chain has TRBV10-3 and TRBJ1-6; 8 positions match TRBD1. The CDR3 contains 12 residues. The V gene's germline CDR1 is ENHRY and CDR2 SYGVKD. V shed 11 bases, J shed 13 bases, and the junction held 10 bases outside the gene matches. This CDR3 is CAVGTGPRPLHF. CDR3 nucleotides: TGTGCCGTCGGGACAGGACCAAGGCCCCTCCACTTT.